The rows below give T cell receptor beta chains drawn from one sample of a study of early stage breast cancer tumors. Some clones are missing from TCRdb's copy, which holds only in-frame ones; the method was immunoSEQ multiplex PCR. The table includes approximately 48,000 clones, about 89% detected once. Material for sequencing was blood. Source of these receptors: a person aged 70 to 85 with breast cancer. Both conserved end residues are part of each CDR3. D genes are given only for firm matches. Size is stated for part of the rows, as once, few or many counts, or as a class when the clone is expanded.

d_gene: TRBD1
j_gene: TRBJ2-7
abundance: .
v_gene: TRBV7-6
CDR3aa: CASSLTGKSSYEQYF
CDR3nt: TGTGCCAGCAGTCTGACAGGGAAGAGCTCCTACGAGCAGTACTTC

d_gene: TRBD2
j_gene: TRBJ2-2
abundance: .
v_gene: TRBV5-4
CDR3aa: CASSLAGRGGTGELFF
CDR3nt: TGTGCCAGCAGCTTGGCTGGGCGGGGGGGCACCGGGGAGCTGTTTTTT

d_gene: TRBD1
j_gene: TRBJ1-1
abundance: .
v_gene: TRBV11-2
CDR3aa: CASSLMGQSDTEAFF
CDR3nt: TGTGCCAGCAGCTTAATGGGACAGAGCGACACTGAAGCTTTCTTT

d_gene: .
j_gene: TRBJ1-2
abundance: .
v_gene: TRBV27
CDR3aa: CASSFQARGGYTF
CDR3nt: TGTGCCAGCAGTTTTCAGGCAAGGGGTGGCTACACCTTC

d_gene: TRBD1
j_gene: TRBJ2-5
abundance: .
v_gene: TRBV4-2
CDR3aa: CASSRDRETQYF
CDR3nt: TGTGCCAGCAGCCGGGACAGAGAGACCCAGTACTTC

d_gene: .
j_gene: TRBJ2-7
abundance: .
v_gene: TRBV21-1
CDR3aa: CASSKNPRAYEQYF
CDR3nt: TGTGCCAGCAGCAAAAATCCCAGGGCCTACGAGCAGTACTTC

d_gene: TRBD1
j_gene: TRBJ1-2
abundance: .
v_gene: TRBV19
CDR3aa: CASSTRDRGGYGYTF
CDR3nt: TGTGCCAGTAGTACCCGGGACAGGGGAGGCTATGGCTACACCTTC

d_gene: TRBD1
j_gene: TRBJ2-7
abundance: .
v_gene: TRBV27
CDR3aa: CASGFNGQGRREQYF
CDR3nt: TGTGCCAGCGGATTTAATGGACAGGGCCGCCGCGAGCAGTACTTC

d_gene: TRBD2
j_gene: TRBJ2-1
abundance: .
v_gene: TRBV27
CDR3aa: CASSGTSNNEQFF
CDR3nt: TGTGCCAGCAGTGGGACTAGCAACAATGAGCAGTTCTTC

d_gene: .
j_gene: TRBJ1-2
abundance: .
v_gene: TRBV28
CDR3aa: CASRGPGINYGYTF
CDR3nt: TGTGCCAGCAGGGGTCCAGGGATAAACTATGGCTACACCTTC

d_gene: .
j_gene: TRBJ1-1
abundance: .
v_gene: TRBV28
CDR3aa: CASSLQQPDTEAFF
CDR3nt: TGTGCCAGCAGTTTACAACAGCCGGACACTGAAGCTTTCTTT

d_gene: TRBD2
j_gene: TRBJ2-3
abundance: .
v_gene: TRBV7-7
CDR3aa: CASSLGAGEGTDTQYF
CDR3nt: TGTGCTAGCAGCTTGGGAGCGGGAGAGGGCACAGATACGCAGTATTTT

d_gene: .
j_gene: TRBJ1-4
abundance: .
v_gene: TRBV27
CDR3aa: CASSLIGYNEKLFF
CDR3nt: TGTGCCAGCAGTTTAATCGGGTATAATGAAAAACTGTTTTTT

d_gene: .
j_gene: TRBJ2-1
abundance: .
v_gene: TRBV7-8
CDR3aa: CASSLRNEQFF
CDR3nt: TGTGCCAGCAGCTTGAGGAATGAGCAGTTCTTC

d_gene: TRBD1
j_gene: TRBJ1-2
abundance: .
v_gene: TRBV5-6
CDR3aa: CASSPGQNYGYTF
CDR3nt: TGTGCCAGCAGCCCGGGACAGAACTATGGCTACACCTTC

d_gene: TRBD1
j_gene: TRBJ2-7
abundance: .
v_gene: TRBV6-5
CDR3aa: CASSYMQGAPYEQYF
CDR3nt: TGTGCCAGCAGTTACATGCAGGGGGCACCCTACGAGCAGTACTTC

d_gene: .
j_gene: TRBJ1-5
abundance: .
v_gene: TRBV10-3
CDR3aa: CAISDDTSNQPQHF
CDR3nt: TGTGCCATCAGTGACGACACTAGCAATCAGCCCCAGCATTTT

d_gene: .
j_gene: TRBJ2-1
abundance: few
v_gene: TRBV4-1
CDR3aa: CASSRVGGRAGGNEQFF
CDR3nt: TGCGCCAGCAGCCGGGTTGGCGGGCGGGCCGGGGGTAATGAGCAGTTCTTC

d_gene: .
j_gene: TRBJ2-7
abundance: .
v_gene: TRBV11-2
CDR3aa: CASSLDSSPYEQYF
CDR3nt: TGTGCCAGCAGCTTAGATTCTAGCCCGTACGAGCAGTACTTC

d_gene: .
j_gene: TRBJ2-3
abundance: .
v_gene: TRBV7-2
CDR3aa: CASSSGGRGDTDTQYF
CDR3nt: TGTGCCAGCAGCTCAGGAGGGCGGGGAGACACAGATACGCAGTATTTT

d_gene: .
j_gene: TRBJ1-5
abundance: .
v_gene: TRBV6-5
CDR3aa: CASSYSGANQPQHF
CDR3nt: TGTGCCAGCAGTTACTCGGGGGCCAATCAGCCCCAGCATTTT

d_gene: TRBD1
j_gene: TRBJ2-7
abundance: .
v_gene: TRBV7-2
CDR3aa: CASSFHNPGTGVQQYF
CDR3nt: TGTGCCAGCAGCTTTCACAACCCCGGGACAGGGGTTCAGCAGTACTTC

d_gene: TRBD2
j_gene: TRBJ2-3
abundance: .
v_gene: TRBV30
CDR3aa: CAWSSGGTSGGVADTQYF
CDR3nt: TGTGCCTGGAGTTCAGGAGGGACTAGCGGGGGAGTCGCAGATACGCAGTATTTT

d_gene: TRBD1
j_gene: TRBJ2-1
abundance: .
v_gene: TRBV30
CDR3aa: CAWRRTGSHNEQFF
CDR3nt: TGTGCCTGGAGGCGGACAGGGTCCCACAATGAGCAGTTCTTC

d_gene: TRBD1
j_gene: TRBJ1-5
abundance: .
v_gene: TRBV5-1
CDR3aa: CASSQGQGDQPQHF
CDR3nt: TGCGCCAGCAGTCAAGGACAGGGGGATCAGCCCCAGCATTTT

d_gene: .
j_gene: TRBJ2-7
abundance: .
v_gene: TRBV9
CDR3aa: CASSAKGQTYSYEQYF
CDR3nt: TGTGCCAGCAGCGCAAAAGGACAGACCTACTCCTACGAGCAGTACTTC

d_gene: .
j_gene: TRBJ2-1
abundance: .
v_gene: TRBV6-1
CDR3aa: CASSLSYNEQFF
CDR3nt: TGTGCCAGCAGCCTGTCTTACAATGAGCAGTTCTTC